The 11 T cell receptor beta chains in this list originate from one sample, sequenced in a study of blood T cell repertoires in COVID-19. Here immunoSEQ multiplex PCR was the method, and the copy in TCRdb shows in-frame clones only, minus some. The data contain a few hundred thousand clones, 91% of them singletons. The sample consisted of peripheral blood. These receptors originate from a person between 18 and 35 years old with COVID-19, enrolled during active disease.

This sequence joins TRBV29-1 and TRBJ2-7, with a possible D match to TRBD2 (6 bases). This CDR3 has 13 residues. Deletions cut 7 bases from V and 3 bases from J, with 16 bases between. Germline assignment: CDR1 SQVTM and CDR2 ANQGSEA. In nucleotides, the CDR3 is TGCAGCGCAGTCAGGGAGGCAGGCTACGAGCAGTACTTC. It codes for CSAVREAGYEQYF.

The V call is TRBV9, the J call TRBJ1-5; D not resolved. The V and J ends lost 3 bases and 2 bases respectively, with 12 bases between them. The CDR3 consists of 15 residues. Germline V gene lookup returns CDR1 SGDLS and CDR2 YYNGEE. The CDR3 nucleotides are TGTGCCAGCAGCGCCGCCGGGATTGGCAATCAGCCCCAGCATTTT. Translation: CASSAAGIGNQPQHF.

This clone was observed a few times. Other DNA sequences from this sample encode an identical CDR3 as well. The V gene is TRBV5-1, the J gene TRBJ1-5; 9 bases fit TRBD1. Germline CDR1 reads SGHRS; CDR2 reads YFSETQ. The CDR3 loop spans 15 amino acids. The J segment lost 4 bases and the V segment lost 0 bases, leaving 2 bases of the junction unmatched. DNA of the CDR3: TGCGCCAGCAGCTTGGGGGGACAGGGAAATCAGCCCCAGCATTTT. It yields the protein CASSLGGQGNQPQHF.

The rearrangement links TRBV29-1 to TRBJ2-5; perhaps TRBD2 as D (6 bases). V gave up 7 bases and J gave up 4 bases, with 13 bases separating them. There are 12 residues in the CDR3. Germline CDR1 and CDR2: SQVTM and ANQGSEA. The CDR3 sequence: CSAMGGIETQYF. The CDR3 nucleotides are TGCAGCGCCATGGGAGGAATAGAGACCCAGTACTTC.

This chain uses TRBV6-2 or TRBV6-3 with TRBJ2-5, with a possible D match to TRBD2 (5 bases). The ends were cut back, 6 bases at V and 5 bases at J, with 13 bases in the middle. The CDR3 runs to 13 residues. In germline, CDR1 is MNHEY, CDR2 SVGEGT. CDR3 region: CASSLLGVETQYF. The CDR3 coding sequence is TGTGCCAGCAGCCTGCTCGGGGTTGAGACCCAGTACTTC.

V gene TRBV19 combines with J gene TRBJ2-3; tentative D call: TRBD2 (5 bases). This CDR3 comprises 13 residues. The germline V gene has CDR1 LNHDA and CDR2 SQIVND (reference sequence). V gave up 9 bases and J gave up 4 bases, with 14 bases separating them. This chain's CDR3 is CASKHRGADTQYF. In DNA, the CDR3 is TGTGCCAGCAAACATCGGGGAGCAGATACGCAGTATTTT.

This clone was counted a single time. The V call is TRBV5-1, the J call TRBJ2-1; TRBD2 matches 10 bases. The length of the CDR3 is 17 residues. Per the germline V gene, CDR1 is SGHRS and CDR2 is YFSETQ. The ends lost 2 bases at V and 7 bases at J; junction bases unmatched: 12. The CDR3 DNA follows: TGCGCCAGCAGCTTCTTCACTAGCGGGGTCGGTGGGAATGAGCAGTTCTTC. This translates into CASSFFTSGVGGNEQFF.

In its sample, this clone was seen once. The V and J genes are TRBV7-9 and TRBJ1-1; perhaps TRBD1 as D (5 bases). CDR1 and CDR2 from the germline V gene are SEHNR and FQNEAQ (reference sequence). The V end was cut by 5 bases, the J end by 4 bases, with 8 bases between. This CDR3 region has 12 residues. The CDR3 DNA reads as TGTGCCAGCAGCCTCAGGGTCACTGAAGCTTTCTTT. Amino acids: CASSLRVTEAFF.

V gene TRBV13 combines with J gene TRBJ2-3, with 12 bases aligning to TRBD2. Trimming cost V 0 bases and J 5 bases; bases outside gene matches: 3. Germline CDR1 PRHDT, CDR2 FYEKMQ (reference sequence). This CDR3 is built from 16 residues. The CDR3 reads CASSLGTSGSLDTQYF. CDR3 coding DNA: TGTGCCAGCAGCTTAGGGACTAGCGGGAGTCTAGATACGCAGTATTTT.

This chain uses TRBV3-1 (or the pseudogene TRBV3-2) with TRBJ2-1, with 12 nucleotides matching TRBD2. This CDR3 is 16 amino acids long. Germline assignment: CDR1 LGHDT and CDR2 YNNKEL (reference sequence). Trimming cost V 1 base and J 7 bases; bases outside gene matches: 5. CDR3 coding DNA: TGTGCCAGCAGCCAAGTTACTAGCGGGAGGAAGAATGAGCAGTTCTTC. Its translation is CASSQVTSGRKNEQFF.

V usage is TRBV11-3 and J usage is TRBJ2-5; 9 bases map to TRBD1. This CDR3 is 14 amino acids long. Germline V gene sequence: CDR1 SGHNT, CDR2 YENEEA. V shed 5 bases and J 2 bases; nucleotides not matched to a gene: 3. The CDR3 DNA follows: TGTGCCAGCAGCACAGGGGGCGGGCAAGAGACCCAGTACTTC. It encodes CASSTGGGQETQYF. Combining the CDR3 with reference TRBV11-3 and TRBJ2-5 gives the whole variable domain EAGVVQSPRYKIIEKKQPVAFWCNPISGHNTLYWYLQNLGQGPELLIRYENEEAVDDSQLPKDRFSAERLKGVDSTLKIQPAELGDSAVYLCASSTGGGQETQYFGPGTRLLVL.